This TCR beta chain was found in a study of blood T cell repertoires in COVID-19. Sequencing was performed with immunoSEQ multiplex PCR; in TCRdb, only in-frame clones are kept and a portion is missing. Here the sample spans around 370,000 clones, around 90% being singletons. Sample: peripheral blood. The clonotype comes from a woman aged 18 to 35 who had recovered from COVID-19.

CDR3 in amino acids: CASRPGSQGRQFF. Here the CDR3 DNA reads TGCGCCAGCAGGCCCGGCTCCCAGGGCCGGCAGTTCTTC. The V call is TRBV10-2, the J call TRBJ2-1, with D possibly matching TRBD1 (5 bases). The CDR3 totals 13 residues. The germline V and J ends were trimmed by 6 bases and 12 bases, with 18 bases remaining between them. Germline V gene sequence: CDR1 WSHSY, CDR2 SAAADI.